The next 14 T cell receptor beta chains were all read from a single sample in a study of blood T cell repertoires in COVID-19. Clones were sequenced by immunoSEQ multiplex PCR, and TCRdb holds only the in-frame ones, with some missing. The sample has more than 95,000 clones, less than 95% seen once; the top ten hold about 1.7%. The sequenced sample was peripheral blood. These receptors all come from a man aged 55-75 years with acute or convalescent COVID-19.

The chain combines TRBV12-3 or TRBV12-4 with TRBJ2-7, with D perhaps TRBD1 (5 bases). Trimming left V 1 base short and J 4 bases short, with 5 bases between. This CDR3 is 12 amino acids long. The CDR3 DNA sequence: TGTGCCAGCAGTTTAGAGGGGTACGAGCAGTACGTC. The encoded protein is CASSLEGYEQYV.

The genes are TRBV7-2 and TRBJ1-1, with D possibly TRBD1 on 5 matching bases. The germline V gene has CDR1 SGHTA and CDR2 FQGNSA. The ends were cut back, 1 base at V and 3 bases at J, with 9 bases in the middle. This CDR3 region has 14 residues. In DNA, the CDR3 is TGTGCCAGCAGCTTAGGTGGGGGGTACACTGAAGCTTTCTTT. Its translation: CASSLGGGYTEAFF.

The chain employs TRBV7-8 and TRBJ1-1; D is unclear. V gave up 0 bases and J gave up 5 bases, with 10 bases separating them. CDR1 is SGHVS and CDR2 is FQNEAQ in the germline V gene. CDR3 length: 14 amino acids. This CDR3 reads CASSLAPRDTEAFF. CDR3 in DNA: TGTGCCAGCAGCTTAGCCCCGCGGGATACTGAAGCTTTCTTT.

CDR3 sequence: CASSYDRTDTNYGYTF. The CDR3 region has the DNA TGTGCCAGCAGTTACGACAGAACAGATACTAACTATGGCTACACCTTC. The V and J genes are TRBV6-5 and TRBJ1-2; a possible D gene is TRBD1 (5 bases). The length of the CDR3 is 16 residues. Trimming took off 2 bases at V and 0 bases at J, with 13 bases between the two ends. Germline V gives CDR1 MNHEY, CDR2 SVGAGI.

V and J are TRBV5-6 and TRBJ1-1; perhaps TRBD1 as D (5 bases). Trimming took 3 bases from V and 5 from J, leaving 11 bases between them. Germline values: CDR1 SGHDT, CDR2 YYEEEE. This CDR3 region has 13 residues. The CDR3, as DNA: TGTGCCAGCAGCTCGGTAGGGGTTACTGAAGCTTTCTTT. It yields the protein CASSSVGVTEAFF. Looking up the rest from reference TRBV5-6 and TRBJ1-1 gives the full variable domain: DAGVTQSPTHLIKTRGQQVTLRCSPKSGHDTVSWYQQALGQGPQFIFQYYEEEERQRGNFPDRFSGHQFPNYSSELNVNALLLGDSALYLCASSSVGVTEAFFGQGTRLTVV.

The chain links TRBV19 to TRBJ1-1; 8 bases agree with TRBD1. The germline V gene encodes CDR1 LNHDA and CDR2 SQIVND (reference sequence). Trimming removed 6 bases from V and 0 bases from J; junction bases left unmatched: 9. The CDR3 contains 16 residues. DNA for the CDR3: TGTGCCAGTAGCCTTACAGGGGGTCTTATGAACACTGAAGCTTTCTTT. Translating gives CASSLTGGLMNTEAFF.

The chain joins TRBV7-8 to TRBJ2-7, with TRBD1 identical over 7 bases. This CDR3 is built from 14 residues. Germline CDR1 is SGHVS and CDR2 is FQNEAQ. Germline trimming cut 5 bases from V and 4 bases from J; bases unmatched to any gene: 8. CDR3 in amino acids: CASSRQGRLYEQYV. The CDR3 nucleotides are TGTGCCAGCAGCAGACAGGGAAGGCTGTACGAGCAGTACGTC.

In the case of this clone: The same CDR3 can be traced to other DNA sequences in this sample. The V gene is TRBV6-5, the J gene TRBJ1-1; possible D gene TRBD1, 5 bases. The V and J ends lost 0 bases and 5 bases respectively, with 10 bases between them. Germline CDR1 MNHEY, CDR2 SVGAGI. This CDR3 spans 14 amino acids. CDR3: CASSYSTGGTEAFF. In DNA, the CDR3 is TGTGCCAGCAGTTACTCCACGGGGGGGACTGAAGCTTTCTTT.

This clone was seen only once. This sequence joins TRBV4-1 and TRBJ1-1, with D maybe TRBD1 (5 bases). The V gene lost 5 bases and the J gene lost 3 bases, with 13 bases spanning the gap. The CDR3 is 14 residues long. Germline-derived CDR1 and CDR2 are MGHRA and YSYEKL. CDR3 in DNA: TGCGCCAGCAGCTCGGGGGGGGTTTACACTGAAGCTTTCTTT. Amino acids: CASSSGGVYTEAFF.

This clone has a single count. V and J are TRBV7-8 and TRBJ1-5, with 9 bases lining up with TRBD1. Germline values: CDR1 SGHVS, CDR2 FQNEAQ. The length of the CDR3 is 12 residues. V lost 4 bases to trimming and J lost 11 bases; unmatched junction nucleotides: 3. CDR3 bases: TGTGCCAGCAGCTCAGACAGGGGGGCCCAGCATTTT. This translates into CASSSDRGAQHF. Combining the CDR3 with reference TRBV7-8 and TRBJ1-5 gives the whole variable domain GAGVSQSPRYKVAKRGQDVALRCDPISGHVSLFWYQQALGQGPEFLTYFQNEAQLDKSGLPSDRFFAERPEGSVSTLKIQRTQQEDSAVYLCASSSDRGAQHFGDGTRLSIL.

This chain links TRBV21-1 with TRBJ1-1. TRBV21-1 is described as a pseudogene. This CDR3 is built from 16 residues. The CDR3 sequence: CASSKAGRAPNTEAFF. CDR3 nucleotide sequence: TGTGCCAGCAGCAAAGCTGGGAGGGCTCCGAACACTGAAGCTTTCTTT.

The V call is TRBV19, the J call TRBJ1-6; unclear D gene. The CDR3 is made up of 12 amino acids. Germline lookup yields CDR1 LNHDA and CDR2 SQIVND (reference sequence). Trimming removed 6 bases from V and 5 bases from J, with 5 bases in between. The CDR3 loop is CASRQDNSPLHF. The CDR3 coding sequence is TGTGCCAGTAGACAAGATAATTCACCCCTCCACTTT.

This rearrangement joins TRBV6-1 to TRBJ2-1, with 9 positions matching TRBD2. The CDR3 runs 14 residues. V dropped 0 bases and J dropped 10; count of bases not matched to a gene: 4. In germline, CDR1 is MNHNS, CDR2 SASEGT. The CDR3 loop reads CASSEAWAGGEQFF. Written as DNA, the CDR3 is TGTGCCAGCAGTGAAGCTTGGGCGGGGGGGGAGCAGTTCTTC.

The chain employs TRBV19 and TRBJ1-2, with TRBD1 as a possible D gene (5 bases). CDR3 size: 15 residues. Germline CDR1 and CDR2: LNHDA and SQIVND (reference sequence). V was pared by 3 bases and J by 7 bases, with 18 bases between. The CDR3 coding sequence is TGTGCCAGTAGTATCTATGGGGCACCGTCCGTTGGCTACACCTTC. Translation gives CASSIYGAPSVGYTF.